This TCR beta chain appears in the sequencing data of a study of T-cell memory formation after mild COVID-19. Amplification by 5'RACE using constant-segment primers produced TCR alpha and TCR beta cDNA libraries that carried sample barcodes and UMIs. TCRdb reprocessed the 5' RACE reads with MiXCR, giving one entry per CDR3 protein. The sample has 550,000 to 600,000 distinct CDR3 sequences; less than 25% are singletons. The sample holds a few counts of this clonotype. CDR1 is SGHRS and CDR2 is YFSETQ in the germline V gene. The CDR3 is 14 residues long. V was trimmed by 1 base and J by 2 bases, leaving 10 bases between them.

The sample taken for sequencing was PBMCs or a T cell subset sorted from them (not recorded which). The chain employs TRBV5-1 and TRBJ2-7, with D perhaps TRBD1 or TRBD2 (6 bases each). This TCR came from an adult woman who had mild COVID-19 (a few samples of this study predate the infection). Cell type and time point are not known. The CDR3: CASSLRGAAYEQYF. CDR3 DNA: TGCGCCAGCAGCTTGAGGGGGGCGGCCTACGAGCAGTACTTC. The variable domain in full, completed from reference TRBV5-1 and TRBJ2-7, reads KAGVTQTPRYLIKTRGQQVTLSCSPISGHRSVSWYQQTPGQGLQFLFEYFSETQRNKGNFPGRFSGRQFSNSRSEMNVSTLELGDSALYLCASSLRGAAYEQYFGPGTRLTVT.